Given below is one T cell receptor (beta chain) in context. This clonotype was observed many times. Its specific antigen is unknown. Per-nucleotide qualities are absent, and no much larger clonotype sits a single base away. The entry originates in a study of regulatory T cells in long-lasting Graves disease (dated by TCRdb to about 2021). A note on the overall study: In the newly diagnosed Graves' disease group, patients had been taking antithyroid drugs for less than 3 months. Persistent Graves' disease patients were compared with newly diagnosed Graves' disease patients by peripheral blood TCR sequencing and RNA sequencing. The study was conducted in China and was registered as a clinical trial. A total of around 35 samples underwent TCR sequencing, from some 13 patients with persistent Graves' disease and roughly 20 patients with newly diagnosed Graves' disease. Broad study findings and their caveats: Because the primary lesion, thyroid tissue, could not be accessed, the study looked at peripheral blood alone. Patients with persistent disease shared more public clonotypes (approximately 2,500) than newly diagnosed patients did (about 970). Preferential use of TRBV28, TRBJ1-2 and TRBJ2-5 was observed in persistent disease, whereas TRBV20-1 and TRBJ2-1 were favored in newly diagnosed disease. Sequencing and analysis were restricted to the TCR beta chain. Persistent Graves' disease patients showed lower TCR Shannon entropy and fewer highly expanded clones than newly diagnosed patients, suggesting clonal expansion. The authors acknowledged the small sample size as a limitation that may reduce accuracy.

The CDR3 spans 14 residues, from the cysteine through the phenylalanine. The read is trimmed to its CDR3 DNA, 42 bases read in frame from base 1. Via the germline V gene (reference sequence), CDR1 is LGHDT and CDR2 YNNKEL. Between the V and J ends, shortened by 4 bases and 1 base respectively, the junction contains 10 bases. Library generation was performed with multiplex PCR. TCRdb shows the sequencer as Illumina HiSeq 4000. To build TCR beta libraries, CDR3 regions were amplified by Arm-PCR using iRepertoire HTBI primers. PCR products were gel purified before sequencing. From the authors' description of their analysis: Gene usage analysis of CDR3 amino acid clonotypes used the 60 to 75 TRBV and about 14 TRBJ segments found across samples. COPE and FqMerger were used to merge the filtered high-quality paired reads into contigs. BLAST was used to align contigs to IMGT TRBV, TRBD and TRBJ reference genes, with CDR3 defined following IMGT. Highly expanded clones were defined as clonotypes with a frequency above 0.1%. Shannon entropy was used to measure repertoire diversity, and the Gini coefficient was used to measure V-J evenness. A clonotype found in more than one individual was treated as public. The public reads were reanalyzed by TCRdb: fastp trimming at Q25, MiXCR alignment, in-frame beta chains only. Rows are combined by CDR3 protein, so each entry shows the most common genes and DNA. The V and J calls shown here were made by TCRdb, not taken from the authors' results. The sample table lists approximately 230,000 distinct CDR3 sequences, about 17% of them with a count of one. Around 20% of the sample lies in the top ten.

Sample time point, as interpreted from the label and publication: newly diagnosed GD, antithyroid drugs for less than 3 months. For both TCR sequencing and RNA sequencing, RNA was extracted from PBMCs in TRIzol. Graves' disease was diagnosed according to American Thyroid Association guidelines. The patients came from an endocrinology department in Xi'an, China. Each patient gave about 9.1 milliliters of peripheral blood, collected in an EDTA anticoagulant tube. Ficoll Paque Plus density gradient separation was used to isolate PBMCs, and no further T cell sorting was performed. An Agilent 2100 Bioanalyzer and agarose gel were used to check RNA quality, and a NanoDrop 2000 was used to measure RNA concentration.

The source was peripheral blood mononuclear cells (PBMCs), collected at new diagnosis, from a patient treated with antithyroid drugs. This receptor was obtained from a female donor with Graves disease. Recombination joined TRBV3-1 with TRBJ1-1, with the D gene not confidently named. Read as DNA, the sequence is TGTGCCAGCAGCCTGAATTACGGGAACACTGAAGCTTTCTTT. Translated, this is CASSLNYGNTEAFF. The full variable domain, with segments outside the CDR3 supplied by the reference TRBV3-1 and TRBJ1-1 proteins, appears as DTAVSQTPKYLVTQMGNDKSIKCEQNLGHDTMYWYKQDSKKFLKIMFSYNNKELIINETVPNRFSPKSPDKAHLNLHINSLELGDSAVYFCASSLNYGNTEAFFGQGTRLTVV.